One and the same sample provided the 10 T cell receptor beta chains below, sequenced in a study of T cell repertoires in cytomegalovirus infection. Each CDR3 protein gets one entry after TCRdb re-called the reads with MiXCR. The repertoire includes under 800,000 distinct CDR3 sequences, 20% to 25% of them detected once, and 8% sits in the top ten. Sequencing was carried out using CD8+ T cells from PBMCs. Receptors were obtained from a human donor in good health (CMV status not recorded). Some clones in this sample may be carry-over from other donors' samples.

This clonotype appeared a few times. The genes are TRBV14 and TRBJ1-1; TRBD1 matches 8 bases. The CDR3 is 14 amino acids. The germline V gene encodes CDR1 SGHDN and CDR2 FVKESK. V trimming: 7 bases; J trimming: 5 bases; junction bases outside the gene matches: 9. The CDR3 loop is CASTLTGVRTEAFF. In DNA, the CDR3 is TGTGCCAGCACTTTGACAGGGGTCCGAACTGAAGCTTTCTTT.

The rearrangement links TRBV18 to TRBJ2-5; D is possibly TRBD2 (5 bases). V gave up 4 bases and J gave up 4 bases, with 13 bases separating them. The germline V gene encodes CDR1 KGHSH and CDR2 LQKENI. CDR3 length: 14 residues. CDR3 in amino acids: CASSHEEGRETQYF. The CDR3 DNA reads as TGTGCCAGCTCACACGAAGAAGGGAGAGAGACCCAGTACTTC.

In its sample, this clonotype was seen many times. The chain carries TRBV6-1 and TRBJ2-5; TRBD1 aligns across 7 bases. Trimming removed 5 bases from V and 2 bases from J; junction bases left unmatched: 11. From germline, CDR1 is MNHNS and CDR2 SASEGT. The CDR3 loop spans 16 amino acids. In DNA, the CDR3 is TGTGCCAGCAGTCCCGGGACAGCCTCCCAGCAAGAGACCCAGTACTTC. Translation gives CASSPGTASQQETQYF.

This clonotype was seen many times. This chain links TRBV28 with TRBJ1-5; maybe TRBD1 (5 bases). The V end lost 6 bases, the J end lost 0 bases, and 12 bases lay between the germline ends. The germline CDR1 and CDR2 sequences are MDHEN and SYDVKM. The CDR3 spans 15 residues. The CDR3 DNA sequence: TGTGCCAGCAGCGTTTGGGGGTCTAGCAATCAGCCCCAGCATTTT. Its protein is CASSVWGSSNQPQHF.

V usage is TRBV6-5 and J usage is TRBJ2-5; 9 bases are shared with TRBD1. V shed 7 bases, J shed 4 bases, and the junction held 10 bases outside the gene matches. The CDR3 is 15 amino acids. Germline lookup yields CDR1 MNHEY and CDR2 SVGAGI. The CDR3 is CASTLRTGERETQYF. CDR3 DNA: TGTGCCAGCACCTTACGGACAGGGGAGCGAGAGACCCAGTACTTC.

This clonotype was counted many times. The chain recombines TRBV6-2 or TRBV6-3 with TRBJ1-1; tentatively, D is TRBD1 (5 bases). V dropped 5 bases and J dropped 3 bases, with 10 bases sitting between them. Germline-derived CDR1 and CDR2 are MNHEY and SVGEGT. This CDR3 is 13 amino acids long. CDR3 DNA: TGTGCCAGCAGTATCGGGACGGACACTGAAGCTTTCTTT. Its translation is CASSIGTDTEAFF.

This chain uses TRBV27 with TRBJ1-1, with a tentative D call TRBD1 (5 bases). CDR1 MNHEY and CDR2 SMNVEV come from the germline V gene (reference sequence). The ends were cut back, 3 bases at V and 2 bases at J, with 10 bases in the middle. CDR3 size: 14 residues. The chain's CDR3 is CASSLPGSNTEAFF. The CDR3 DNA follows: TGTGCCAGCAGTTTGCCAGGGTCTAACACTGAAGCTTTCTTT.

This clonotype was seen a handful of times. The V call is TRBV23-1, the J call TRBJ2-3; TRBD1 might be the D (7 bases). TRBV23-1 is sorted into the ORF group, with uncertain function. The CDR3 is made up of 18 amino acids. V was clipped by 2 bases and J by 2 bases, with 20 bases between them. CDR3 loop: CASSQPLPSRGATDTQYF. Written as DNA, the CDR3 is TGCGCCAGCAGTCAACCCCTACCCAGCAGGGGGGCCACAGATACGCAGTATTTT.

The chain combines TRBV14 with TRBJ2-3; 7 nucleotides line up with TRBD2. CDR3 length: 16 residues. The V gene's germline CDR1 is SGHDN and CDR2 FVKESK. V shed 2 bases, J shed 2 bases, and the junction held 7 bases outside the gene matches. As DNA, the CDR3 is TGTGCCAGCAGCCAACCCGCGGGGGATGCCACAGATACGCAGTATTTT. Protein sequence: CASSQPAGDATDTQYF.

On this clonotype: The junction differs from germline at one of its ends, possibly a read error. J is TRBJ2-7 and V is TRBV4-1, with 8 bases lining up with TRBD1. This CDR3 contains 16 residues. Germline values: CDR1 MGHRA, CDR2 YSYEKL. The chain's CDR3 is CTSSQDEAGGLYEQYF. CDR3 in DNA: TGCACCAGCAGCCAAGATGAGGCAGGGGGCCTCTACGAGCAGTACTTC.